A single sample gave rise to the 15 T cell receptor beta chains below, sequenced in a study of CD8 T cells in Susac syndrome (dated by TCRdb to about 2019). Receptors were amplified or captured by the immunoSEQ multiplex PCR assay. RNA was extracted using the RNeasy kit, and about 0.45 to 1 ug of the RNA was reverse transcribed with random hexamers. TCRdb cleaned the public reads at Q25 with fastp, built clones with MiXCR and kept in-frame beta chains. When rows share a CDR3 protein, they turn into one entry using the most common DNA and genes. The sample table holds tens of thousands of distinct CDR3 sequences, of which just under 95% were seen once. Clones ranked in the top ten supply roughly 0.27% of the sample. Material: CD8+ T cells from PBMCs. The source is a human donor in good health.

This chain uses TRBV15 with TRBJ2-1; D tentatively reads TRBD1 or TRBD2 (5 bases each). The V gene's germline CDR1 is LNHNV and CDR2 YYDKDF (reference sequence). The CDR3 loop spans 16 amino acids. V was pared by 5 bases and J by 1 base, with 15 bases between. This CDR3 is CATSLVGWGSYNEQFF. CDR3 DNA: TGTGCCACCAGCCTGGTAGGGTGGGGGTCCTACAATGAGCAGTTCTTC.

The chain carries TRBV19 and TRBJ1-1, with TRBD1 as a possible D gene (5 bases). Germline loops: CDR1 LNHDA, CDR2 SQIVND (reference sequence). This CDR3 contains 17 residues. With 0 bases removed from V and 3 bases from J, the gap between germline ends came to 17 bases. The CDR3 region is CASSIDTQAPQDTEAFF. DNA for the CDR3: TGTGCCAGTAGTATAGATACCCAGGCGCCACAGGACACTGAAGCTTTCTTT. Based on the CDR3 plus reference TRBV19 and TRBJ1-1, the full variable domain is DGGITQSPKYLFRKEGQNVTLSCEQNLNHDAMYWYRQDPGQGLRLIYYSQIVNDFQKGDIAEGYSVSREKKESFPLTVTSAQKNPTAFYLCASSIDTQAPQDTEAFFGQGTRLTVV.

The gene calls are TRBV12-3 or TRBV12-4 and TRBJ2-3; TRBD1 aligns across 7 bases. After removal of 3 bases from V and 2 bases from J, the junction contained 17 bases not matched to a gene. This CDR3 region has 19 residues. The CDR3 sequence: CASSFGQAGNYINTDTQYF. The DNA for the CDR3 is TGTGCCAGCAGTTTCGGACAGGCTGGCAACTATATCAACACAGATACGCAGTATTTT.

The rearrangement uses TRBV4-1 and TRBJ2-2, with 8 bases that match TRBD1. Per germline, CDR1 MGHRA and CDR2 YSYEKL. Losses at the gene ends were 4 bases for V and 4 bases for J; bases not matched to a gene: 8. The CDR3 contains 16 residues. CDR3 protein: CASSPRTGRITGELFF. In DNA form, the CDR3 reads TGCGCCAGCAGCCCCCGGACAGGGCGTATCACCGGGGAGCTGTTTTTT.

The rearrangement links TRBV7-9 to TRBJ1-1, with D possibly TRBD1 on 5 matching bases. V dropped 5 bases and J dropped 4 bases, with 14 bases sitting between them. Germline V gene data show CDR1 as SEHNR and CDR2 as FQNEAQ (reference sequence). This CDR3 comprises 14 residues. The DNA of the CDR3 is TGTGCCAGCAGCCCCTCCGGGGGTAGCACTGAAGCTTTCTTT. This encodes CASSPSGGSTEAFF.

The chain links TRBV3-1 to TRBJ2-5; D ambiguous. This CDR3 has 14 residues. The V end was cut by 0 bases, the J end by 2 bases, with 7 bases between. Germline V gene lookup returns CDR1 LGHDT and CDR2 YNNKEL (reference sequence). The CDR3 sequence: CASSQDPAQETQYF. The CDR3 region has the DNA TGTGCCAGCAGCCAAGATCCAGCGCAAGAGACCCAGTACTTC.

The chain employs TRBV5-1 and TRBJ1-1; D ambiguous. Trimming removed 0 bases at V and 3 bases at J, with 18 bases between. CDR1 and CDR2 (germline): SGHRS, YFSETQ. The CDR3 covers 17 residues. CDR3 sequence: CASSLAQNPGSYTEAFF. CDR3 DNA sequence: TGCGCCAGCAGCTTGGCCCAAAATCCAGGTTCGTACACTGAAGCTTTCTTT.

The rearrangement joins TRBV7-9 to TRBJ1-5; D unclear. The CDR3 runs 15 residues. CDR1 is SEHNR and CDR2 is FQNEAQ in the germline V gene (reference sequence). V dropped 5 bases and J dropped 4 bases, with 15 bases sitting between them. The CDR3 region has the DNA TGTGCCAGCAGCCCGGCACGGGGTTCGAATCAGCCCCAGCATTTT. This encodes CASSPARGSNQPQHF. Filled out from reference TRBV7-9 and TRBJ1-5, the complete variable domain reads DTGVSQNPRHKITKRGQNVTFRCDPISEHNRLYWYRQTLGQGPEFLTYFQNEAQLEKSRLLSDRFSAERPKGSFSTLEIQRTEQGDSAMYLCASSPARGSNQPQHFGDGTRLSIL.

CDR3: CSARWGQVPGELFF. The CDR3 nucleotides read TGCAGTGCTAGGTGGGGACAGGTTCCCGGGGAGCTGTTTTTT. This chain uses TRBV20-1 with TRBJ2-2; 8 bases map to TRBD1. Trimming at V came to 3 bases and at J to 6 bases, leaving 6 bases not matched to a gene. This CDR3 is 14 amino acids long. Looked up from germline, CDR1 is DFQATT and CDR2 is SNEGSKA (reference sequence).

The chain employs TRBV28 and TRBJ1-5; maybe TRBD1 (5 bases). This CDR3 comprises 15 residues. Germline lookup yields CDR1 MDHEN and CDR2 SYDVKM. Trimming stripped 3 bases from V and 0 bases from J, with 9 bases between. This CDR3 is CASSFVGDSNQPQHF. The CDR3, as DNA: TGTGCCAGCAGTTTTGTGGGGGATAGCAATCAGCCCCAGCATTTT.

A single count supports this clonotype. The chain has TRBV27 and TRBJ2-4, with 10 nucleotides matching TRBD2. The CDR3 loop spans 17 amino acids. V was pared by 5 bases and J by 8 bases, with 15 bases of the junction left unmatched. From germline, CDR1 is MNHEY and CDR2 SMNVEV (reference sequence). The CDR3 is CASSGGLAGAGSDIQYF. The CDR3 DNA reads as TGTGCCAGCAGTGGGGGCCTAGCGGGAGCTGGTTCAGACATTCAGTACTTC.

The chain is built from TRBV11-2 and TRBJ2-7; 7 bases fit TRBD1. The V gene end was trimmed by 4 bases and the J gene end by 3 bases; junction bases not matched to a gene: 9. The CDR3 is made up of 15 amino acids. Per the germline V gene, CDR1 is SGHAT and CDR2 is FQNNGV. CDR3 bases: TGTGCCAGCAGCTCGGATCGGGACAGCATCTACGAGCAGTACTTC. It is translated as CASSSDRDSIYEQYF.

The V call is TRBV24-1, the J call TRBJ2-1; no firm D call. The CDR3 sequence is 14 residues long. Germline V gene lookup returns CDR1 KGHDR and CDR2 SFDVKD. Trimming stripped 4 bases from V and 8 bases from J, with 14 bases between. The CDR3 DNA sequence: TGTGCCACCAGTGAACCCATCTATGTAGATGAGCAGTTCTTC. It specifies CATSEPIYVDEQFF.

The chain recombines TRBV29-1 with TRBJ2-7; a possible D gene is TRBD2 (5 bases). The CDR3 is 16 residues long. Germline values: CDR1 SQVTM, CDR2 ANQGSEA. The V end lost 2 bases, the J end lost 2 bases, and 19 bases lay between the germline ends. CDR3 region: CSVEWWRNSETYEQYF. In nucleotides, the CDR3 is TGCAGCGTTGAATGGTGGCGGAATAGCGAAACCTACGAGCAGTACTTC.

V usage is TRBV27 and J usage is TRBJ1-5; D unresolved. Trimming pared 5 bases from V and 3 bases from J, leaving 5 bases between. The length of the CDR3 is 12 residues. Germline loops: CDR1 MNHEY, CDR2 SMNVEV (reference sequence). The CDR3 protein is CASSVSNQPQHF. Written as DNA, the CDR3 is TGTGCCAGCAGTGTTTCCAATCAGCCCCAGCATTTT.